This TCR beta chain was observed in a study of blood T cell repertoires in COVID-19. Study information: PBMCs, B-cell-depleted T cells, or T cells were the source of the cDNA or gDNA that made up the material.

The participants were between about 18 and 90 years old and came from under 25 US areas. Membership in each cohort depended on participant-reported clinical history. Source study methods: Scientists estimated how many nucleated cells there were by amplifying reference gene primers. Here immunoSEQ multiplex PCR was the method, and the copy in TCRdb shows in-frame clones only, minus some. The V and J calls and clone size are taken from that table; D and trimming were inferred from the DNA. Of 200,000 to 250,000 clones detected, approximately 90% appear once; the ten largest clones hold roughly a tenth. The germline V and J ends were trimmed by 6 bases and 1 base, with 9 bases remaining between them. The CDR3 extends over 12 amino acids. Germline V CDR1 and CDR2: SQVTM, ANQGSEA. This clone was counted only a few times.

The TCR comes from a man under 40 who had recovered from COVID-19. The source material was PBMCs or T cells enriched from blood (not recorded which). The V and J genes are TRBV29-1 and TRBJ1-1, with D perhaps TRBD1 (5 bases). The CDR3: CSVGLTNTEAFF. The CDR3 region has the DNA TGCAGCGTGGGACTCACGAACACTGAAGCTTTCTTT.